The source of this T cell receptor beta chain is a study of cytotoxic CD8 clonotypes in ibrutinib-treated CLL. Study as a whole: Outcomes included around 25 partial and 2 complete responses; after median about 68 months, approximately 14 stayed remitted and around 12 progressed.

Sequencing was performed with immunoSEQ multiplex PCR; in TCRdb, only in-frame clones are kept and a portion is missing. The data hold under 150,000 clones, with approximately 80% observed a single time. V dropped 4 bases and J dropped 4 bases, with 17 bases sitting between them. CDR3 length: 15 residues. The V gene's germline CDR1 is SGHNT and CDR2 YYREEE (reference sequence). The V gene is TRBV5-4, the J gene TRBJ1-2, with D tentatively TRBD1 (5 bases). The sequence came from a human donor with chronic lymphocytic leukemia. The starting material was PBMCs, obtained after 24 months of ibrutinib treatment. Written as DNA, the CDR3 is TGTGCCAGCAGCGTCCCGTTAGGGGCGGGCTATGGCTACACCTTC. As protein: CASSVPLGAGYGYTF.